These 26 T cell receptor beta chains were all obtained from the same sample, sequenced in a study of cytomegalovirus exposure and HLA in healthy donors. Researchers ran the PCR with 60 Vbeta and 13 Jbeta primers. TCRdb keeps only in-frame clones here, not all; method: immunoSEQ multiplex PCR. The sample has 200,000 to 300,000 clones; more than 75% are singletons. The sample taken for sequencing was PBMCs. The source is a woman aged 40 to 50 in good health and CMV-seropositive.

V is TRBV5-6 and J is TRBJ2-7, with TRBD2 matching over 11 bases. J gave up 2 bases and V 2 bases, and 9 bases lay outside the gene matches. CDR3 length: 17 amino acids. CDR1 and CDR2 from the germline V gene are SGHDT and YYEEEE. The CDR3 coding sequence is TGTGCCAGCAGCTTCGGACTAGCGGGCTCGGGGCCCTACGAGCAGTACTTC. It encodes CASSFGLAGSGPYEQYF.

The rearrangement uses TRBV5-1 and TRBJ2-1; 11 bases align to TRBD2. V lost 0 bases, J lost 9 bases, and 8 bases stayed unmatched. CDR1 is SGHRS, CDR2 YFSETQ, per germline. CDR3 length: 16 residues. CDR3 nucleotides: TGCGCCAGCAGCTTGGGAATAGCGGGAGGGGTAGGTGAGCAGTTCTTC. This gives the protein CASSLGIAGGVGEQFF.

The chain couples TRBV5-1 to TRBJ2-7; the match to TRBD2 covers 12 bases. V dropped 5 bases and J dropped 5; count of bases not matched to a gene: 8. Per germline, CDR1 SGHRS and CDR2 YFSETQ. The CDR3 contains 15 residues. CDR3 in amino acids: CASSSLAGGPDEQYF. DNA of the CDR3: TGCGCCAGCAGTTCTCTAGCGGGAGGGCCGGACGAGCAGTACTTC.

A remark on this clone: The sample carries other DNA sequences with the same CDR3. The chain is built from TRBV7-2 and TRBJ2-7; D is uncertain. V shed 1 base and J shed 3 bases, with 7 bases lying between them. Germline CDR1 SGHTA, CDR2 FQGNSA. The CDR3 has 13 residues. In DNA form, the CDR3 reads TGTGCCAGCAGCTTAGTTCCGTTCTACGAGCAGTACTTC. Its protein product is CASSLVPFYEQYF.

The chain couples TRBV9 to TRBJ2-7; a possible D gene is TRBD2 (6 bases). This CDR3 region has 16 residues. Trimming removed 0 bases from V and 1 base from J, with 14 bases in between. Germline V gives CDR1 SGDLS, CDR2 YYNGEE. CDR3 region: CASSVGGGDGSYEQYF. CDR3 coding DNA: TGTGCCAGCAGCGTAGGGGGCGGGGATGGTTCCTACGAGCAGTACTTC. The full variable domain, its missing parts supplied by reference TRBV9 and TRBJ2-7, is DSGVTQTPKHLITATGQRVTLRCSPRSGDLSVYWYQQSLDQGLQFLIQYYNGEERAKGNILERFSAQQFPDLHSELNLSSLELGDSALYFCASSVGGGDGSYEQYFGPGTRLTVT.

This clone was observed a handful of times. The J gene is TRBJ1-2, the V gene TRBV18, with D uncertain. Germline loops: CDR1 KGHSH, CDR2 LQKENI. This CDR3 region has 14 residues. Trimming stripped 3 bases from V and 3 bases from J, with 11 bases between. The CDR3 loop reads CASSPGGGHYGYTF. CDR3 in DNA: TGTGCCAGCTCACCCGGCGGAGGACACTATGGCTACACCTTC.

This clone turned up a few times. The J gene is TRBJ1-5, the V gene TRBV19; 9 nucleotides agree with TRBD1. The CDR3 contains 15 residues. V shed 6 bases, J shed 5 bases, and the junction held 8 bases outside the gene matches. Germline V gene lookup returns CDR1 LNHDA and CDR2 SQIVND (reference sequence). For the CDR3, the DNA is TGTGCCAGTAGGACGGGACAGGGAGCCGATCAGCCCCAGCATTTT. Amino acid sequence: CASRTGQGADQPQHF.

The V call is TRBV7-9, the J call TRBJ2-4, with a tentative D call TRBD2 (6 bases). Trimming took 4 bases from V and 4 from J, leaving 14 bases between them. The CDR3 is made up of 15 amino acids. CDR1 SEHNR and CDR2 FQNEAQ come from the germline V gene (reference sequence). CDR3 in DNA: TGTGCCAGCAGCTATACCGGGACTGAGAAAAACATTCAGTACTTC. This encodes CASSYTGTEKNIQYF.

The chain has TRBV9 and TRBJ2-1; D perhaps matches TRBD2 (6 bases). The CDR3 length is 16 residues. The V and J ends lost 1 base and 6 bases respectively, with 17 bases between them. Germline V gene lookup returns CDR1 SGDLS and CDR2 YYNGEE. This CDR3 reads CASSVREVGQGNEQFF. CDR3 sequence (DNA): TGTGCCAGCAGCGTAAGGGAGGTTGGCCAGGGCAATGAGCAGTTCTTC.

This clone came up a few times. This chain uses TRBV30 with TRBJ1-5, with a weak D call TRBD1 (5 bases). The CDR3 consists of 14 residues. Trimming took off 4 bases at V and 1 base at J, with 11 bases between the two ends. Per the germline V gene, CDR1 is GTSNPN and CDR2 is SVGIG (reference sequence). The CDR3 region is CAWTSGRSNQPQHF. CDR3 DNA: TGTGCCTGGACCTCAGGGAGGAGCAATCAGCCCCAGCATTTT. The complete variable domain, with remaining parts taken from reference TRBV30 and TRBJ1-5, reads SQTIHQWPATLVQPVGSPLSLECTVEGTSNPNLYWYRQAAGRGLQLLFYSVGIGQISSEVPQNLSASRPQDRQFILSSKKLLLSDSGFYLCAWTSGRSNQPQHFGDGTRLSIL.

This sequence joins TRBV4-3 and TRBJ1-5, with a weak D call TRBD1 (5 bases). The CDR3 runs to 16 residues. Germline-derived CDR1 and CDR2 are LGHNA and YSLEER. The V and J ends lost 0 bases and 9 bases respectively, with 18 bases between them. The CDR3 sequence: CASSQDPGPTALPQHF. CDR3 sequence (DNA): TGCGCCAGCAGCCAAGATCCGGGTCCGACAGCTCTGCCCCAGCATTTT.

The rearrangement uses TRBV9 and TRBJ1-2, with a possible D match to TRBD1 (5 bases). Trimming took 4 bases from V and 6 from J, leaving 22 bases between them. Germline values: CDR1 SGDLS, CDR2 YYNGEE. This CDR3 is 16 amino acids long. The CDR3: CASSLGQGELGHGYTF. The DNA for the CDR3 is TGTGCCAGCAGCTTGGGCCAGGGTGAGTTAGGCCATGGCTACACCTTC.

The gene calls are TRBV7-6 and TRBJ2-7; the D gene is possibly TRBD2 (6 bases). The germline gives CDR1 SGHVS, CDR2 FNYEAQ. Trimming shortened V by 4 bases and J by 1 base, and 14 bases separated the two germline ends. This CDR3 spans 15 amino acids. The CDR3 nucleotides read TGTGCCAGCAGCTCCTTGGCGGGGCTTTCCTACGAGCAGTACTTC. Encoded protein: CASSSLAGLSYEQYF.

The V and J genes are TRBV5-1 and TRBJ2-1; tentatively, D is TRBD1 (5 bases). The germline V gene has CDR1 SGHRS and CDR2 YFSETQ. This CDR3 region has 15 residues. Trimming stripped 0 bases from V and 3 bases from J, with 10 bases between. The CDR3 reads CASSLGAGNYNEQFF. The CDR3 DNA sequence: TGCGCCAGCAGCTTGGGGGCAGGGAACTACAATGAGCAGTTCTTC. Supplemented by reference TRBV5-1 and TRBJ2-1, the full variable domain reads KAGVTQTPRYLIKTRGQQVTLSCSPISGHRSVSWYQQTPGQGLQFLFEYFSETQRNKGNFPGRFSGRQFSNSRSEMNVSTLELGDSALYLCASSLGAGNYNEQFFGPGTRLTVL.

The chain joins TRBV30 to TRBJ1-1, with 10 bases that match TRBD1. The CDR3 is made up of 13 amino acids. Germline V gene lookup returns CDR1 GTSNPN and CDR2 SVGIG (reference sequence). Trimming took 4 bases from V and 3 from J; bases not matched to a gene: 2. The CDR3 sequence: CAWNGQGDTEAFF. CDR3 nucleotides: TGTGCCTGGAACGGACAGGGGGACACTGAAGCTTTCTTT.

The chain is built from TRBV19 and TRBJ1-2; D ambiguous. Trimming left V 3 bases short and J 1 base short, with 15 bases between. This CDR3 contains 16 residues. In germline, CDR1 is LNHDA, CDR2 SQIVND (reference sequence). CDR3 sequence (DNA): TGTGCCAGTAGTATGCCCTCCTGGCAGGATAACTATGGCTACACCTTC. Protein sequence: CASSMPSWQDNYGYTF. The full variable domain, rest sourced from reference TRBV19 and TRBJ1-2, is DGGITQSPKYLFRKEGQNVTLSCEQNLNHDAMYWYRQDPGQGLRLIYYSQIVNDFQKGDIAEGYSVSREKKESFPLTVTSAQKNPTAFYLCASSMPSWQDNYGYTFGSGTRLTVV.

In its sample, this clone was seen a few times. The chain couples TRBV11-3 to TRBJ1-1; maybe TRBD1 (6 bases). CDR1 SGHNT and CDR2 YENEEA come from the germline V gene. CDR3 length: 15 amino acids. The ends were cut back, 1 base at V and 0 bases at J, with 9 bases in the middle. The CDR3 spells CASSLAYRVNTEAFF. The DNA of the CDR3 is TGTGCCAGCAGCTTAGCGTACAGGGTGAACACTGAAGCTTTCTTT.

On this clone itself: Other nucleotide sequences from this sample produce the same CDR3. This chain uses TRBV4-1 with TRBJ2-7; 14 bases match TRBD2. CDR3 length equals 15 residues. CDR1 and CDR2 (germline): MGHRA, YSYEKL. V gave up 3 bases and J gave up 3 bases; unmatched junction bases: 1. The CDR3 bases are TGCGCCAGCAGCCAGGGACTAGCGGGAGTCTACGAGCAGTACTTC. It yields the protein CASSQGLAGVYEQYF.

The gene calls are TRBV9 and TRBJ1-1, with 11 bases identical to TRBD1. Germline CDR1 and CDR2: SGDLS and YYNGEE. The CDR3 runs 15 residues. The trim removed 2 bases at V and 5 bases at J, leaving 5 bases unmatched. The CDR3 sequence is CASSVRGTGGTEAFF. CDR3 nucleotides: TGTGCCAGCAGCGTCCGTGGGACAGGGGGGACTGAAGCTTTCTTT.

This clone was counted between two and nine times. V usage is TRBV7-6 and J usage is TRBJ2-7, with 7 nucleotides matching TRBD2. Germline V gene lookup returns CDR1 SGHVS and CDR2 FNYEAQ. Trimming at V came to 5 bases and at J to 2 bases, leaving 9 bases not matched to a gene. The CDR3 covers 15 residues. CDR3 region: CASSPRLAATYEQYF. For the CDR3, the DNA is TGTGCCAGCAGCCCTCGACTAGCAGCTACCTACGAGCAGTACTTC.

The chain links TRBV15 to TRBJ2-5; possible D gene TRBD2, 6 bases. Deletions cut 5 bases from V and 5 bases from J, with 21 bases between. Germline V gene data show CDR1 as LNHNV and CDR2 as YYDKDF (reference sequence). The CDR3 has 16 amino acids. The CDR3 is CATSLGGLPAGETQYF. CDR3 nucleotide sequence: TGTGCCACCAGCCTCGGCGGGCTACCCGCGGGGGAGACCCAGTACTTC.

The chain links TRBV9 to TRBJ1-4; D is unclear. The CDR3 consists of 15 residues. V dropped 1 base and J dropped 3 bases, with 10 bases sitting between them. Per germline, CDR1 SGDLS and CDR2 YYNGEE. As DNA, the CDR3 is TGTGCCAGCAGCGTACAGAGGAGTTCTAATGAAAAACTGTTTTTT. It translates to CASSVQRSSNEKLFF.

The rearrangement links TRBV10-3 to TRBJ2-4, with 7 bases fitting TRBD2. Germline V gives CDR1 ENHRY, CDR2 SYGVKD. Unmatched junction bases numbered 5, after V lost 6 bases and J lost 6 bases. The CDR3 spans 13 residues. The CDR3 region is CAIRGLGGNIQYF. The DNA of the CDR3 is TGTGCCATCAGAGGACTAGGCGGAAACATTCAGTACTTC.

The chain combines TRBV6-5 with TRBJ1-4; D might be TRBD1 (5 bases). Looked up from germline, CDR1 is MNHEY and CDR2 is SVGAGI. The CDR3 has 14 amino acids. Trimming took 8 bases from V and 3 from J, leaving 13 bases between them. The CDR3 region is CASSDWGANEKLFF. CDR3 DNA sequence: TGTGCCAGCTCCGATTGGGGGGCTAATGAAAAACTGTTTTTT.

This rearrangement joins TRBV19 to TRBJ2-3, with D tentatively TRBD1 (5 bases). V gave up 10 bases and J gave up 3 bases, with 17 bases separating them. The CDR3 covers 14 residues. CDR1 and CDR2 (germline): LNHDA, SQIVND (reference sequence). The CDR3 sequence: CATDVGLTTDTQYF. As DNA, the CDR3 is TGTGCCACCGACGTGGGGCTAACAACAGATACGCAGTATTTT.

V usage is TRBV11-1 and J usage is TRBJ2-5; 11 nucleotides line up with TRBD2. In germline, CDR1 is SGHAT, CDR2 FQDESV (reference sequence). CDR3 length equals 15 residues. The J segment lost 4 bases and the V segment lost 4 bases, leaving 5 bases of the junction unmatched. CDR3 protein: CASSSTTSGRETQYF. For the CDR3, the DNA is TGTGCCAGCAGCTCTACTACTAGCGGGAGAGAGACCCAGTACTTC.